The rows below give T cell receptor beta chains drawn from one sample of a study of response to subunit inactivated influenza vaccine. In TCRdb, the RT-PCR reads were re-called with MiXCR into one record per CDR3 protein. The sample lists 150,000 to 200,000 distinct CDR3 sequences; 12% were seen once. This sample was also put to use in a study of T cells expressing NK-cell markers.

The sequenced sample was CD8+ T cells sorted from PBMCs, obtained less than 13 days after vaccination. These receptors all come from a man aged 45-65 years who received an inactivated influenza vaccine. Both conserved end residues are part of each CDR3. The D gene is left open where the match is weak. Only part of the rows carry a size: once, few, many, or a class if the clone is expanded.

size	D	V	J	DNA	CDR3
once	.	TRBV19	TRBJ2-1	TGTGCCAGTAGTATCGAGTGGAACTCCTACAATGAGCAGTTCTTC	CASSIEWNSYNEQFF
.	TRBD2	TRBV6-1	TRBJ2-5	TGTGCCAGCAATGTAGCGGGGTCCGGAGAGACCCAGTACTTC	CASNVAGSGETQYF
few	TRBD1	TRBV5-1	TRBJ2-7	TGCGCCAGCAGCATGACCACCCGGGACAGCTCCTACGAGCAGTACTTC	CASSMTTRDSSYEQYF
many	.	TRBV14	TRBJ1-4	TGTGCCAGCAGCCGATGGATCGGACGGCTGAATGAAAAACTGTTTTTT	CASSRWIGRLNEKLFF
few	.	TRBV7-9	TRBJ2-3	TGTGCCAGCAGCTTAGGTGGGGGAATAACAGATACGCAGTATTTT	CASSLGGGITDTQYF
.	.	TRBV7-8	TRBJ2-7	TGTGCCAGCAGCTTGGGGAAAAGATACGAGCAGTACTTC	CASSLGKRYEQYF
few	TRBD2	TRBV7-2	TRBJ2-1	TGTGCCAGCAGCTTAGTAGGACTAGACTCCTACAATGAGCAGTTCTTC	CASSLVGLDSYNEQFF
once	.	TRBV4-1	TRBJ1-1	TGCGCCAGCAGCTTACTCCCTACAGGGAACACTGAAGCTTTCTTT	CASSLLPTGNTEAFF
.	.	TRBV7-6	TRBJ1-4	TGTGCCAGCAGCCCCGGGGGTATGACCGAAAAACTGTTTTTT	CASSPGGMTEKLFF
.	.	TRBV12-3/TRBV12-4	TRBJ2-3	TGTGCCAGCAGTCCCAATTTCCAGGCAGATACGCAGTATTTT	CASSPNFQADTQYF
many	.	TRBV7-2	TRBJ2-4	TGTGCCAGCAGCTACGGGACCGGCCTCAAAAACATTCAGTACTTC	CASSYGTGLKNIQYF
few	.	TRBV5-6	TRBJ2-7	TGTGCCAGCAGCTTGGGGACTAACCCCCACGAGCAGTACTTC	CASSLGTNPHEQYF
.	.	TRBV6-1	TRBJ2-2	TGTGCCAGCAGTGCCCTTACGGAGACCGGGGAGCTGTTTTTT	CASSALTETGELFF
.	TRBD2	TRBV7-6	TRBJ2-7	TGTGCCAGCAGCGTTCTAGCGGGAGGCAACGAGCAGTACTTC	CASSVLAGGNEQYF
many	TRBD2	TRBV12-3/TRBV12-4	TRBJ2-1	TGTGCCAGCAGTTTAGACGGACTAGCTAGTAGACACAATGAGCAGTTCTTC	CASSLDGLASRHNEQFF